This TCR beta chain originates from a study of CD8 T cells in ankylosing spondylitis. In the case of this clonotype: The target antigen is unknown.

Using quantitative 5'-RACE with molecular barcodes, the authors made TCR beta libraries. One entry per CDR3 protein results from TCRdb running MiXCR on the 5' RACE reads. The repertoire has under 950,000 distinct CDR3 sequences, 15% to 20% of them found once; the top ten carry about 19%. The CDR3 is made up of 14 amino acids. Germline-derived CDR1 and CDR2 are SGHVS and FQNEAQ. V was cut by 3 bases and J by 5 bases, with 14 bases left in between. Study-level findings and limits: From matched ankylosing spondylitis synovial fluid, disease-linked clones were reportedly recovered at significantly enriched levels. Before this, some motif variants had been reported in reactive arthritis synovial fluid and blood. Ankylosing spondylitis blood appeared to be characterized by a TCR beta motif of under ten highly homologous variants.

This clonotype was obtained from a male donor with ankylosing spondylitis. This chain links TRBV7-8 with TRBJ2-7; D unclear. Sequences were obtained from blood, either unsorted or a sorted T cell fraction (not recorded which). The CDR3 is CASSLTEPIHEQYF. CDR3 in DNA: TGTGCCAGCAGCTTGACGGAGCCCATCCACGAGCAGTACTTC.